These 8 T cell receptor beta chains were all obtained from the same sample, sequenced in a study of blood T cell repertoires in COVID-19. TCRdb keeps only in-frame clones here, not all; method: immunoSEQ multiplex PCR. Counted here are 80,000 to 100,000 clones, 82% occurring once; the ten biggest clones make up roughly a tenth. Sequenced: peripheral blood. These receptor sequences come from a man in his 70s with active or convalescent COVID-19.

This chain uses TRBV7-3 with TRBJ1-1, with D possibly TRBD1 on 6 matching bases. The CDR3 totals 16 residues. Trimming removed 4 bases at V and 6 bases at J, with 21 bases between. In germline, CDR1 is SGHTA, CDR2 FQGTGA. CDR3 loop: CASSSRQARGWAEAFF. CDR3 coding DNA: TGTGCCAGCAGCTCACGACAGGCTCGCGGTTGGGCTGAAGCTTTCTTT.

V is TRBV7-9 and J is TRBJ2-3; D is uncertain. With 5 bases removed from V and 0 bases from J, the gap between germline ends came to 12 bases. In germline, CDR1 is SEHNR, CDR2 FQNEAQ (reference sequence). The CDR3 sequence is 15 residues long. CDR3: CASSADVLSTDTQYF. CDR3 nucleotides: TGTGCCAGCAGCGCGGATGTTCTAAGCACAGATACGCAGTATTTT. The full variable domain, rest sourced from reference TRBV7-9 and TRBJ2-3, is DTGVSQNPRHKITKRGQNVTFRCDPISEHNRLYWYRQTLGQGPEFLTYFQNEAQLEKSRLLSDRFSAERPKGSFSTLEIQRTEQGDSAMYLCASSADVLSTDTQYFGPGTRLTVL.

The chain recombines TRBV9 with TRBJ1-5; 9 bases agree with TRBD1. This CDR3 is 16 amino acids long. The germline CDR1 and CDR2 sequences are SGDLS and YYNGEE. Trimming took 4 bases from V and 1 from J; bases not matched to a gene: 6. The CDR3 DNA is TGTGCCAGCAGCCTTGACAGGGGGGGAAGCAATCAGCCCCAGCATTTT. Translating gives CASSLDRGGSNQPQHF.

This clone came up a few times. The chain links TRBV27 to TRBJ2-7, with 13 bases identical to TRBD2. This CDR3 comprises 18 residues. J was trimmed by 4 bases and V by 6 bases; bases with no gene match: 15. CDR1 and CDR2 from the germline V gene are MNHEY and SMNVEV (reference sequence). The CDR3: CASRLQSHPGLAGYEQYF. CDR3 DNA: TGTGCCAGCAGATTGCAGAGTCACCCGGGACTAGCGGGGTACGAGCAGTACTTC.

The genes are TRBV9 and TRBJ1-3, with TRBD1 matching over 11 bases. CDR1 and CDR2 from the germline V gene are SGDLS and YYNGEE. CDR3 length: 14 residues. Germline trimming cut 5 bases from V and 8 bases from J; bases unmatched to any gene: 6. CDR3 DNA sequence: TGTGCCAGCAGTAGGACAGGGGGCGCGGACACCATATATTTT. The encoded protein is CASSRTGGADTIYF.

This clone was detected only a few times. The rearrangement joins TRBV7-6 to TRBJ2-7; 14 bases map to TRBD2. Germline V gene lookup returns CDR1 SGHVS and CDR2 FNYEAQ. After removal of 4 bases from V and 5 bases from J, the junction contained 13 bases not matched to a gene. The CDR3 has 18 residues. CDR3 residues: CASSYTTSGGANQHEQYF. In nucleotides, the CDR3 is TGTGCCAGCAGCTACACGACTAGCGGGGGGGCGAATCAACACGAGCAGTACTTC.

The V and J genes are TRBV6-6 and TRBJ2-1; the match to TRBD2 covers 7 bases. Trimming removed 0 bases from V and 9 bases from J; junction bases left unmatched: 5. Germline-derived CDR1 and CDR2 are MNHNY and SVGAGI (reference sequence). The CDR3 spans 14 residues. In DNA, the CDR3 is TGTGCCAGCAGTTACTCCCGACTAGCTGGTGAGCAGTTCTTC. It yields the protein CASSYSRLAGEQFF.

CDR3 sequence reads: CASSEPGFYSNQPQHF. CDR3 sequence (DNA): TGTGCCAGCAGTGAGCCGGGATTCTATAGCAATCAGCCCCAGCATTTT. This rearrangement joins TRBV6-1 to TRBJ1-5; D is unresolved. V gave up 3 bases and J gave up 0 bases, with 12 bases separating them. The length of the CDR3 is 16 residues. Germline CDR1 MNHNS, CDR2 SASEGT.